This entry lists 10 T cell receptor beta chains sequenced from one sample in a study of cytomegalovirus exposure and HLA in healthy donors. With 60 Vbeta and 13 Jbeta primers, the PCR was carried out. Generated by immunoSEQ multiplex PCR, the TCRdb table keeps only in-frame clones and is missing some. In all, the sample yields some 130,000 clones. Material for sequencing was PBMCs. These receptors were collected from a man aged 18 to 30 in good health and CMV-seronegative.

This sequence joins TRBV28 and TRBJ2-4, with D possibly TRBD1 on 8 matching bases. The ends were cut back, 5 bases at V and 4 bases at J, with 21 bases in the middle. Germline CDR1 MDHEN, CDR2 SYDVKM. CDR3 size: 17 residues. The CDR3 region has the DNA TGTGCCAGCAGTACCCTACAGGGGGAGGGCCCTAAAAACATTCAGTACTTC. This gives the protein CASSTLQGEGPKNIQYF.

In nucleotides, the CDR3 is TGTGCCAGCAGCTTGCGGGGGGATGGAAACACCATATATTTT. Translation: CASSLRGDGNTIYF. The chain carries TRBV5-6 and TRBJ1-3, with D perhaps TRBD1 (5 bases). Germline CDR1 SGHDT, CDR2 YYEEEE. V was pared by 1 base and J by 3 bases, with 8 bases between. The CDR3 covers 14 residues.

The J gene is TRBJ1-1, the V gene TRBV7-2, with TRBD1 matching over 7 bases. CDR3 length: 14 residues. Germline CDR1 SGHTA, CDR2 FQGNSA. V shed 4 bases, J shed 1 base, and the junction held 3 bases outside the gene matches. CDR3 amino acids: CASSYRDRNTEAFF. DNA of the CDR3: TGTGCCAGCAGCTACCGGGACAGGAACACTGAAGCTTTCTTT.

The chain uses TRBV28 and TRBJ2-2; TRBD1 matches 9 bases. The CDR3 covers 14 residues. The germline CDR1 and CDR2 sequences are MDHEN and SYDVKM. Losses at the gene ends were 8 bases for V and 6 bases for J; bases not matched to a gene: 7. The CDR3 protein is CASLDRGSSGELFF. As DNA, the CDR3 is TGTGCCAGCTTGGACAGGGGATCGTCCGGGGAGCTGTTTTTT. Filled out from reference TRBV28 and TRBJ2-2, the complete variable domain reads DVKVTQSSRYLVKRTGEKVFLECVQDMDHENMFWYRQDPGLGLRLIYFSYDVKMKEKGDIPEGYSVSREKKERFSLILESASTNQTSMYLCASLDRGSSGELFFGEGSRLTVL.

The rearrangement links TRBV10-3 to TRBJ2-5, with D possibly matching TRBD2 (6 bases). CDR3 size: 13 residues. V dropped 5 bases and J dropped 5 bases, with 12 bases sitting between them. Germline assignment: CDR1 ENHRY and CDR2 SYGVKD. The CDR3 loop reads CAISRQAGETQYF. CDR3 nucleotide sequence: TGTGCCATCAGTCGGCAGGCGGGGGAGACCCAGTACTTC.

The chain carries TRBV2 and TRBJ1-5; 7 bases align to TRBD1. The CDR3 runs to 15 residues. V lost 3 bases to trimming and J lost 2 bases; unmatched junction nucleotides: 4. The V gene's germline CDR1 is SNHLY and CDR2 FYNNEI. The CDR3 nucleotides are TGTGCCAGCAGTGACAGGACAGGCGGCAATCAGCCCCAGCATTTT. Protein: CASSDRTGGNQPQHF.

The chain has TRBV25-1 and TRBJ2-1; 9 bases are shared with TRBD1. CDR1 is MGHDK and CDR2 is SYGVNS in the germline V gene. The CDR3 spans 15 residues. Losses at the gene ends were 4 bases for V and 4 bases for J; bases not matched to a gene: 5. The CDR3 DNA is TGTGCCAGCAGTGCCCGGGACAGGGAATACAATGAGCAGTTCTTC. Its translation: CASSARDREYNEQFF.

This chain uses TRBV7-9 with TRBJ1-1; the D gene is possibly TRBD1 (5 bases). CDR1 and CDR2 from the germline V gene are SEHNR and FQNEAQ (reference sequence). Trimming removed 7 bases at V and 1 base at J, with 10 bases between. The CDR3 is 13 amino acids. The CDR3 DNA is TGTGCCAGCACATTACAGGAGAACACTGAAGCTTTCTTT. The encoded protein is CASTLQENTEAFF.

The chain carries TRBV28 and TRBJ1-1, with D unclear. V was shortened by 3 bases and J by 8 bases, with 16 bases between the two germline ends. The CDR3 length is 14 residues. The germline gives CDR1 MDHEN, CDR2 SYDVKM. The CDR3 DNA is TGTGCCAGCAGTTTTTTTGCAGGAACGGGAGAAGCTTTCTTT. Translation: CASSFFAGTGEAFF.

The chain links TRBV27 to TRBJ2-1, with D unresolved. V was shortened by 7 bases and J by 3 bases, with 4 bases between the two germline ends. Germline values: CDR1 MNHEY, CDR2 SMNVEV (reference sequence). The CDR3 contains 11 residues. The CDR3 region is CASTFYNEQFF. CDR3 sequence (DNA): TGTGCCAGCACATTCTACAATGAGCAGTTCTTC.